This T cell receptor beta chain appears in the sequencing data of a study of T cell repertoires in cytomegalovirus infection. Background on the study: CMV infection and matching HLA type were both indicated by public TCR beta signatures.

This clonotype was counted a few times. What it binds is unknown. TCRdb passed the reads through MiXCR, listing each CDR3 protein once. The sample records hundreds of thousands of distinct CDR3 sequences, around a third being singletons. This CDR3 comprises 16 residues. In germline, CDR1 is ENHRY, CDR2 SYGVKD. Trimming removed 1 base at V and 7 bases at J, with 14 bases between. This sequence was found in a human donor in good health (CMV status not recorded). Some clones in this sample may be carry-over from other donors' samples. V and J are TRBV10-3 and TRBJ1-6; no clear D. The specimen comprised cultured PBMCs, sampled from culture after CMV antigen stimulation. The CDR3 nucleotides read TGTGCCATCAGTGAGTTAAGCGACACAATAAATTCACCCCTCCACTTT. Translated: CAISELSDTINSPLHF.